This TCR beta chain was sequenced in a study of blood T cell repertoires in COVID-19. At the level of the study: The origin of the acute and convalescent COVID-19 samples was the United States, Italy and Spain.

In the authors' workflow: Amplification with reference gene primers provided the estimates of nucleated cell counts. Sequencing used immunoSEQ multiplex PCR; TCRdb keeps in-frame clones, though not all of them. The V and J calls and clone size are taken from that table; D and trimming were inferred from the DNA. The sample contains fewer than 150,000 clones, around 86% of which appear only once. Participants came from about two dozen US areas, aged roughly 18 to 95 years. What the recovered Cohort 3 donors had was two negative PCRs, clearance, or symptom resolution. Germline assignment: CDR1 MGHRA and CDR2 YSYEKL. Germline trimming cut 2 bases from V and 7 bases from J; bases unmatched to any gene: 7. This CDR3 is built from 17 residues.

The clonotype originates from a man younger than 45 who had recovered from COVID-19. Sequences were obtained from PBMCs or T cells enriched from blood (not recorded which). The rearrangement links TRBV4-1 to TRBJ2-1, with 14 bases aligning to TRBD2. The CDR3 here is CASSQTRLAGGRNEQFF. For the CDR3, the DNA is TGCGCCAGCAGCCAAACCAGACTAGCGGGGGGGCGGAATGAGCAGTTCTTC.